Given below is one TCR beta chain in context. Its antigen remains unknown. These data belong to a study of cytomegalovirus exposure and HLA in healthy donors. 60 Vbeta and 13 Jbeta primers were used in PCR. Produced via immunoSEQ multiplex PCR; TCRdb's table is partial and in-frame only. The table lists some 90,000 clones, 81% of them singletons. The V and J ends lost 6 bases and 4 bases respectively, with 12 bases between them. The CDR3 sequence is 13 residues long. Looked up from germline, CDR1 is MNHEY and CDR2 is SVGAGI. Study results and caveats: Earlier findings revealed that most TCR beta V segments proved productive either about 87% or about 30% of the time.

Material: PBMCs. V usage is TRBV6-5 and J usage is TRBJ1-2; perhaps TRBD1 as D (5 bases). The TCR sequence derives from a human donor in good health. The CDR3 sequence is CASSRTGPYGYTF. In DNA form, the CDR3 reads TGTGCCAGCAGCCGAACAGGCCCCTATGGCTACACCTTC.